A single sample is the source of the 8 T cell receptor beta chains below, sequenced in a study of long-term antiretroviral therapy in people with HIV. Version v3.0 of the immunoSEQ assay ran at survey level. Only in-frame clones appear in the TCRdb table, and some are missing; sequencing was by immunoSEQ multiplex PCR. The sample lists about 15,000 clones; 75% to 90% were seen once. The source material was unsorted PBMCs, sampled 0.3 years after starting antiretroviral therapy. The receptor source for this set is a man between 18 and 29 years old with HIV.

The chain uses TRBV2 and TRBJ2-5; 7 bases map to TRBD1. CDR3 size: 13 residues. With 4 bases clipped from V and 2 bases from J, the junction kept 1 base outside the gene matches. CDR1 is SNHLY, CDR2 FYNNEI, per germline. The CDR3 DNA sequence: TGTGCCAGCAGTGTACAGGGGCAAGAGACCCAGTACTTC. Its translation is CASSVQGQETQYF.

The chain carries TRBV13 and TRBJ2-3; 8 bases map to TRBD2. Germline CDR1 and CDR2: PRHDT and FYEKMQ (reference sequence). Trimming at V came to 1 base and at J to 4 bases, leaving 7 bases not matched to a gene. The CDR3 loop spans 16 amino acids. In DNA, the CDR3 is TGTGCCAGCAGCTTAGAACCAACAGCGGGGGCAGATACGCAGTATTTT. Protein sequence: CASSLEPTAGADTQYF.

The chain carries TRBV7-9 and TRBJ2-5; TRBD1 matches at 7 bases. Germline V gene data show CDR1 as SEHNR and CDR2 as FQNEAQ (reference sequence). The CDR3 totals 15 residues. The V and J ends lost 2 bases and 1 base, in that order; junction bases with no gene match: 4. CDR3 in amino acids: CASSLSQGLQETQYF. The CDR3 region has the DNA TGTGCCAGCAGCTTATCACAGGGGCTCCAAGAGACCCAGTACTTC. Together with reference TRBV7-9 and TRBJ2-5, the CDR3 gives the full variable domain: DTGVSQNPRHKITKRGQNVTFRCDPISEHNRLYWYRQTLGQGPEFLTYFQNEAQLEKSRLLSDRFSAERPKGSFSTLEIQRTEQGDSAMYLCASSLSQGLQETQYFGPGTRLLVL.

The chain joins TRBV5-1 to TRBJ1-2; D gene unclear. The CDR3 consists of 15 residues. Germline V gene sequence: CDR1 SGHRS, CDR2 YFSETQ. With 0 bases removed from V and 4 bases from J, the gap between germline ends came to 13 bases. The CDR3 protein is CASSLGTSPGYGYTF. Here the CDR3 DNA reads TGCGCCAGCAGCTTGGGGACGTCTCCGGGCTATGGCTACACCTTC.

The chain combines TRBV6-4 with TRBJ2-3, with 7 bases that match TRBD1. With V trimmed by 3 bases and J by 3 bases, 6 bases remained unmatched. The CDR3 has 15 residues. Germline V lookup: CDR1 MRHNA, CDR2 SNTAGT. The CDR3 DNA is TGTGCCAGCAGTGAACGACAGGGAGAGACAGATACGCAGTATTTT. Its protein is CASSERQGETDTQYF.

A few counts support this clone. This chain connects TRBV28 to TRBJ1-6; a weak D match, TRBD1 (5 bases). This CDR3 spans 17 amino acids. In germline, CDR1 is MDHEN, CDR2 SYDVKM. Trimming took off 6 bases at V and 3 bases at J, with 18 bases between the two ends. In DNA, the CDR3 is TGTGCCAGCAGGTCAGTAGTACGGGACGGCTATAATTCACCCCTCCACTTT. This translates into CASRSVVRDGYNSPLHF.

This clone was picked up a small number of times. The chain has TRBV18 and TRBJ1-2; unclear D gene. Per germline, CDR1 KGHSH and CDR2 LQKENI. V was clipped by 4 bases and J by 4 bases, with 10 bases between them. This CDR3 is 13 amino acids long. The CDR3, as DNA: TGTGCCAGCTCACGGCTTTCGGGCTATGGCTACACCTTC. Protein product: CASSRLSGYGYTF.

The J gene is TRBJ2-1, the V gene TRBV11-2; 10 bases fit TRBD1. The CDR3 covers 13 residues. In germline, CDR1 is SGHAT, CDR2 FQNNGV. The V segment lost 10 bases and the J segment 8 bases; nucleotides outside the gene matches: 8. CDR3 nucleotide sequence: TGTGCCACCAGGGACAGGGGAAGTGATGAGCAGTTCTTC. As protein: CATRDRGSDEQFF.